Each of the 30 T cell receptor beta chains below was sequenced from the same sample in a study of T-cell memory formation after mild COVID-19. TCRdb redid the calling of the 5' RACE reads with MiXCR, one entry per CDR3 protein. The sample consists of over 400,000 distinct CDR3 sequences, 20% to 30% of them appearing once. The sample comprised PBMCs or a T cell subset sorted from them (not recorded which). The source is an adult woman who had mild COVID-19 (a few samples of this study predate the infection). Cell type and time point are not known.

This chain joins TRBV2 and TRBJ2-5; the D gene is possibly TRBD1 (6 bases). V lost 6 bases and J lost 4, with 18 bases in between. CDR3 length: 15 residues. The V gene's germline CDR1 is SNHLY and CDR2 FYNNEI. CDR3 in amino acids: CASSRDTSRGETQYF. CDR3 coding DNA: TGTGCCAGCAGCAGGGACACCTCCCGGGGAGAGACCCAGTACTTC.

CDR3 amino acids: CASSPQDLRDEQYF. CDR3 sequence (DNA): TGCGCCAGCAGCCCACAGGATTTGAGGGACGAGCAGTACTTC. The J gene is TRBJ2-7, the V gene TRBV5-1, with D possibly called TRBD1 or TRBD2 (5 bases each). CDR1 is SGHRS, CDR2 YFSETQ, per germline. Deletions cut 4 bases from V and 5 bases from J, with 16 bases between. The CDR3 consists of 14 residues.

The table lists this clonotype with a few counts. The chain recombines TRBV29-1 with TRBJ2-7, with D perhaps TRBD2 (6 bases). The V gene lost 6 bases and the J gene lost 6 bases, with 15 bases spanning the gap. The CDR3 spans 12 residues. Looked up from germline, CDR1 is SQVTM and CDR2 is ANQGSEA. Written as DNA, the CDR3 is TGCAGCGTCACGAGGGACTTCTCCGAGCAGTACTTC. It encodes CSVTRDFSEQYF.

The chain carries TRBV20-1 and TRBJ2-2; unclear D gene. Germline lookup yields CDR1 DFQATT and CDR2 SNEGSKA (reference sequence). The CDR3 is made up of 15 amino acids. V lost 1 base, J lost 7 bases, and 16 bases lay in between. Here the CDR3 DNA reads TGCAGTGCTAGAGCCTCCTTATCTCGTGGCGGGGAGCTGTTTTTT. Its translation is CSARASLSRGGELFF.

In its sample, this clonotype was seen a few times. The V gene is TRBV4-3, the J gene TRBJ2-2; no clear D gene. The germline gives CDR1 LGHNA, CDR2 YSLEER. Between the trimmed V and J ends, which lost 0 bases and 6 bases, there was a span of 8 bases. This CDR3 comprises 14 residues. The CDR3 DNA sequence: TGCGCCAGCAGCCAAGAACGAAGGGCCGGGGAGCTGTTTTTT. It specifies CASSQERRAGELFF.

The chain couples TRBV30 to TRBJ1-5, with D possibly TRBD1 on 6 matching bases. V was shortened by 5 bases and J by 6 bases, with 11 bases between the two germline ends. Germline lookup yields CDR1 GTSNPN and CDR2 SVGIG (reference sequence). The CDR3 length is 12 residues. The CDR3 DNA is TGTGCCTGGGGGACACGTAGTCAGCCCCAGCATTTT. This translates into CAWGTRSQPQHF.

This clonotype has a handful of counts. The CDR3 region has the DNA TGTGCCAGCAGCTTAGTCGCTGTCTATAATTCACCCCTCCACTTT. It specifies CASSLVAVYNSPLHF. V gene TRBV7-2 combines with J gene TRBJ1-6; D ambiguous. Germline values: CDR1 SGHTA, CDR2 FQGNSA. This CDR3 is 15 amino acids long. Trimming took 1 base from V and 3 from J, leaving 7 bases between them.

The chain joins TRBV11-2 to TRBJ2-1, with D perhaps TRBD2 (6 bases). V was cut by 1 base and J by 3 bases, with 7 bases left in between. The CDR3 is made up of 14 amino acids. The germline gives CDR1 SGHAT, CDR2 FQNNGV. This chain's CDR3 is CASSLASDYNEQFF. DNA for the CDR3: TGTGCCAGCAGCTTAGCTAGCGACTACAATGAGCAGTTCTTC.

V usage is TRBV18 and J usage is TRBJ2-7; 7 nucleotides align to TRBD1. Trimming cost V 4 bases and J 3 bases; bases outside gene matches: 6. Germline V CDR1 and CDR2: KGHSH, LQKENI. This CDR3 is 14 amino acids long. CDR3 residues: CASSHRGQHYEQYF. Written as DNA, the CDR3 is TGTGCCAGCTCACACAGGGGACAACACTACGAGCAGTACTTC.

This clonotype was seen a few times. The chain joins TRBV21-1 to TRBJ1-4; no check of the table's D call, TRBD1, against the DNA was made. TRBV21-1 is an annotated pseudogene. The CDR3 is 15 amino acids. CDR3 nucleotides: TGTGCCAGCAGCAACCGGGACAGGGAAAATGAAAAACTGTTTTTT. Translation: CASSNRDRENEKLFF.

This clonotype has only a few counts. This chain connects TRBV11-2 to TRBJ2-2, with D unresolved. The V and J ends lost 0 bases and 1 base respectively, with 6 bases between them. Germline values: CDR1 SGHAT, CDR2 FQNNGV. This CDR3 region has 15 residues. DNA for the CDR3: TGTGCCAGCAGCTTAGATTGGTGGAACACCGGGGAGCTGTTTTTT. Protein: CASSLDWWNTGELFF.

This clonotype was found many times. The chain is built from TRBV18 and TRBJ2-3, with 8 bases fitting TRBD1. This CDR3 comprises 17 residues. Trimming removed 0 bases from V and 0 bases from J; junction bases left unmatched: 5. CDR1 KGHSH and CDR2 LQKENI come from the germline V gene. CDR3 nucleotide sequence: TGTGCCAGCTCACCACCCTTGACAGGGGTGAGCACAGATACGCAGTATTTT. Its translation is CASSPPLTGVSTDTQYF.

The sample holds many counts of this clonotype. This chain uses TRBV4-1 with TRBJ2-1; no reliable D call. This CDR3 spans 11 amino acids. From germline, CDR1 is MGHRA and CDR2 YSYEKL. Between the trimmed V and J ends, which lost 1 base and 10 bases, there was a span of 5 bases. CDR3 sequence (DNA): TGCGCCAGCAGCCAAGGGCTGGAGCAGTTCTTC. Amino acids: CASSQGLEQFF.

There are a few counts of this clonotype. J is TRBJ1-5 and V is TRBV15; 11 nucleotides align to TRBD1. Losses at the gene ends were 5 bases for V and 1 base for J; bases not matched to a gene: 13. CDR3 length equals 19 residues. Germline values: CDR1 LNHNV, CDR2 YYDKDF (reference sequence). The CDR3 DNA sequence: TGTGCCACCAGCGGTTGGACAGGGGGCGAATTGGGCAGCAATCAGCCCCAGCATTTT. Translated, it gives CATSGWTGGELGSNQPQHF. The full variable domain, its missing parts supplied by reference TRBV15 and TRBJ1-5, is DAMVIQNPRYQVTQFGKPVTLSCSQTLNHNVMYWYQQKSSQAPKLLFHYYDKDFNNEADTPDNFQSRRPNTSFCFLDIRSPGLGDTAMYLCATSGWTGGELGSNQPQHFGDGTRLSIL.

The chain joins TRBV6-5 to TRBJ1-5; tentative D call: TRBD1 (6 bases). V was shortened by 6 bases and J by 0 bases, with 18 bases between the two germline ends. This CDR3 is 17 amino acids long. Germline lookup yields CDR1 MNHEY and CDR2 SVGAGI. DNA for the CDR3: TGTGCCAGCAGCTCCGAAGGGGGGGCCAATAGCAATCAGCCCCAGCATTTT. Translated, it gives CASSSEGGANSNQPQHF.

In nucleotides, the CDR3 is TGTGCCAGCAGTGATGTCCTAGCGGGGTACGAGCAGTACTTC. Its protein is CASSDVLAGYEQYF. The V call is TRBV2, the J call TRBJ2-7; 9 bases align to TRBD2. The CDR3 runs 14 residues. The V gene end was trimmed by 3 bases and the J gene end by 4 bases; junction bases not matched to a gene: 4. Germline V gene data show CDR1 as SNHLY and CDR2 as FYNNEI.

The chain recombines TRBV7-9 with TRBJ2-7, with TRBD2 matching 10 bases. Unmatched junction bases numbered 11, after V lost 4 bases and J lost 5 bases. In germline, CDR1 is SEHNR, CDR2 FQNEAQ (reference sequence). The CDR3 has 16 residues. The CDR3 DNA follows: TGTGCCAGCAGCTCGAGCGGGAGGGCCCTTGGGGACGAGCAGTACTTC. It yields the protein CASSSSGRALGDEQYF.

The CDR3 loop reads CASGLVQPGELFF. Written as DNA, the CDR3 is TGTGCTAGTGGTTTGGTCCAACCCGGGGAGCTGTTTTTT. The chain recombines TRBV12-5 with TRBJ2-2, with D unresolved. V lost 0 bases, J lost 6 bases, and 5 bases lay in between. Germline CDR1 is LGHNT and CDR2 is FRNRAP. The length of the CDR3 is 13 residues.

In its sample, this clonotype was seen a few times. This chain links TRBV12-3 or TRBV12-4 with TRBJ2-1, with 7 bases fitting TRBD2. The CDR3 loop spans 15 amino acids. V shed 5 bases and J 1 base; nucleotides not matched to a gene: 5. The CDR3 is CASSALAKSYNEQFF. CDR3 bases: TGTGCCAGCAGTGCACTAGCGAAGTCCTACAATGAGCAGTTCTTC.

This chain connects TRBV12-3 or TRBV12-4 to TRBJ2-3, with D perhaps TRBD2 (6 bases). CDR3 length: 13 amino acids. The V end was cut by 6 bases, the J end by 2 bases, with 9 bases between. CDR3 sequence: CASRLAITDTQYF. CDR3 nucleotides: TGTGCCAGCAGACTAGCCATCACAGATACGCAGTATTTT.

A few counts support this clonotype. CDR3 nucleotides: TGTGCCACCAGTGATGGACAGTACACCGAGCAGTACTTC. Translated, it gives CATSDGQYTEQYF. The V gene is TRBV24-1, the J gene TRBJ2-7; maybe TRBD1 (6 bases). The CDR3 is made up of 13 amino acids. V lost 3 bases and J 6 bases, leaving 11 bases between the germline ends. Germline V gene lookup returns CDR1 KGHDR and CDR2 SFDVKD.

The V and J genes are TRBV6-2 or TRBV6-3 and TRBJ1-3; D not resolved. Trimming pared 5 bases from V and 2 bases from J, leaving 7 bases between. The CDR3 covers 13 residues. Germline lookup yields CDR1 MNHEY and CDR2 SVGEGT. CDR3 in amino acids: CASSGGTGNTIYF. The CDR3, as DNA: TGTGCCAGCAGTGGTGGAACTGGAAACACCATATATTTT.

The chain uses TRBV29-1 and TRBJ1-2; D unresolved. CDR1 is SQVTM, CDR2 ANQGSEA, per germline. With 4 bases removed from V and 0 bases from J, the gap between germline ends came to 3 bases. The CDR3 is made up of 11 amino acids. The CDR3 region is CSVAANYGYTF. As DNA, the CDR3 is TGCAGCGTTGCGGCTAACTATGGCTACACCTTC.

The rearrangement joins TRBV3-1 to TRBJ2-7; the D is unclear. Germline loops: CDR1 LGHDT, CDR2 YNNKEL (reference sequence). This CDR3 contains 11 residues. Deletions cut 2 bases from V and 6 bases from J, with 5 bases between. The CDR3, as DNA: TGTGCCAGCAGCCAAAAGTCCGAGCAGTACTTC. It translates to CASSQKSEQYF.

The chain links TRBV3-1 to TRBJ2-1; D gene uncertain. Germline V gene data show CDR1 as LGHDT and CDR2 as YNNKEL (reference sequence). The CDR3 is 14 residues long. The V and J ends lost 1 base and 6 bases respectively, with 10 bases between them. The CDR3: CASSQAAKGNEQFF. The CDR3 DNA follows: TGTGCCAGCAGCCAAGCGGCCAAAGGCAATGAGCAGTTCTTC.

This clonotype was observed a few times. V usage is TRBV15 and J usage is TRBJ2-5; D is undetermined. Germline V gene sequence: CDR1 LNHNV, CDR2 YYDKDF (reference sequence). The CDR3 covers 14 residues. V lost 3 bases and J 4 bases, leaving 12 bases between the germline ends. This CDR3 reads CATSSSGTGETQYF. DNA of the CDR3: TGTGCCACCAGCAGTTCAGGCACCGGAGAGACCCAGTACTTC.

The CDR3 sequence: CASSESDRAHSPQHF. In DNA form, the CDR3 reads TGTGCCAGCAGTGAATCCGACAGGGCCCACTCCCCCCAGCATTTT. This sequence joins TRBV6-1 and TRBJ1-5; 7 bases map to TRBD1. The CDR3 has 15 residues. Losses at the gene ends were 2 bases for V and 10 bases for J; bases not matched to a gene: 11. Germline lookup yields CDR1 MNHNS and CDR2 SASEGT.

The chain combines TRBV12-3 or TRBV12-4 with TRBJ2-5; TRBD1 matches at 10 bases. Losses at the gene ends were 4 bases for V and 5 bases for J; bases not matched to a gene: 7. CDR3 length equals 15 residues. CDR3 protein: CASSSRQGAYETQYF. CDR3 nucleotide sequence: TGTGCCAGCAGTTCGAGACAGGGGGCTTATGAGACCCAGTACTTC.

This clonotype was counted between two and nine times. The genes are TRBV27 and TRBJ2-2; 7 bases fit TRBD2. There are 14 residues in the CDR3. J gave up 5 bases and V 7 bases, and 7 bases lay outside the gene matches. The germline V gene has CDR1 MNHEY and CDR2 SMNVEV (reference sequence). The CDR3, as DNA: TGTGCCAGCATTTCGCTCGGGAGGACCGGGGAGCTGTTTTTT. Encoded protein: CASISLGRTGELFF.

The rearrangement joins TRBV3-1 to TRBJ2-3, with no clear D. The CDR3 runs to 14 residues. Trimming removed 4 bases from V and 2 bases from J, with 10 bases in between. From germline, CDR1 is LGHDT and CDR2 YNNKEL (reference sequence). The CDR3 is CASSLEGFTDTQYF. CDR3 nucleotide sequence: TGTGCCAGCAGCCTAGAAGGGTTCACAGATACGCAGTATTTT.